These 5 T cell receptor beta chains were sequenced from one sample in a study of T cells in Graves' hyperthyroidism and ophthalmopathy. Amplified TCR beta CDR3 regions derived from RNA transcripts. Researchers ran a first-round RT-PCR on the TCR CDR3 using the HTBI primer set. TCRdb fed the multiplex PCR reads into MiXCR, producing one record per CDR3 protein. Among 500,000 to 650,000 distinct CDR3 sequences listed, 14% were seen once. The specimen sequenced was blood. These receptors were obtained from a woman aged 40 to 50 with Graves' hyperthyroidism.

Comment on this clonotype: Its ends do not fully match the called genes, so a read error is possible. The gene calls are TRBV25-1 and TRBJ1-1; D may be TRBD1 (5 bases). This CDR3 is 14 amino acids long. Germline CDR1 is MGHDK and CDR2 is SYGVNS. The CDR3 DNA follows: TGTGCCAGCAGTGTCCCGGGGGTGAAGACTGAAGCTTTCTTT. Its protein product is CASSVPGVKTEAFF.

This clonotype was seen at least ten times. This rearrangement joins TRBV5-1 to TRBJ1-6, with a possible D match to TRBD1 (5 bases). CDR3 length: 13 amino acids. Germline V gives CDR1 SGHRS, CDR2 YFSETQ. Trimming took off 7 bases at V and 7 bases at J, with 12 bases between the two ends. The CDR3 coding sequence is TGCGCCAGCCAGACAGAAAACAATTCACCCCTCCACTTT. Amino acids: CASQTENNSPLHF.

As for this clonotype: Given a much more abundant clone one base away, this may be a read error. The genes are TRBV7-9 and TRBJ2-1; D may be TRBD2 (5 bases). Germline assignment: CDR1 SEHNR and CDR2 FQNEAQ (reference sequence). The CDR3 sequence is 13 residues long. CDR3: CASSLFEGGEQLF. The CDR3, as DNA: TGTGCCAGCAGCTTATTTGAGGGTGGTGAGCAGCTCTTC.

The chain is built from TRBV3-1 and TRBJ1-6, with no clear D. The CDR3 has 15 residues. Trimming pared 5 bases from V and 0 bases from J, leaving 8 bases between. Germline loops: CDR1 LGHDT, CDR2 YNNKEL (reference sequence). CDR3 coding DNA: TGTGCCAGCAGCGACCAGAGCTCCTATAATTCACCCCTCCACTTT. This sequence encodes CASSDQSSYNSPLHF.

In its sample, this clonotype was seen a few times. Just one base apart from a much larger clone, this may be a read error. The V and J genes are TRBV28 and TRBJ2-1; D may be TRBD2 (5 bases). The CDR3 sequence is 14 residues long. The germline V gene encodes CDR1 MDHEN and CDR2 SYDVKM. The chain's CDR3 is CASSLLEEYNEQSF. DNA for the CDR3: TGTGCCAGCAGTTTATTGGAGGAGTACAATGAGCAGTCCTTC.